The 5 T cell receptor beta chains listed next were all sequenced from one sample in a study of PD-1 blockade in classical Hodgkin lymphoma. Described time point: cycle 4 day 1 (C4D1), after more than five weeks of nivolumab. Every patient relapsed after autologous stem cell transplantation, and brentuximab vedotin exposure varied. Data came from immunoSEQ multiplex PCR; TCRdb stores just in-frame clones and leaves some out. The data contain 100,000 or so clones, about 93% of them singletons. The sample consisted of peripheral blood mononuclear cells (PBMCs), taken before the fourth cycle of nivolumab. The receptors shown here come from a human donor with classical Hodgkin lymphoma.

CDR3 loop: CSVVVAGDNEQFF. CDR3 DNA sequence: TGCAGCGTAGTGGTAGCGGGAGATAATGAGCAGTTCTTC. The chain recombines TRBV29-1 with TRBJ2-1; 9 bases match TRBD2. CDR1 and CDR2 (germline): SQVTM, ANQGSEA. CDR3 length equals 13 residues. J lost 7 bases, V lost 6 bases, and 7 bases had no gene match.

The genes are TRBV5-1 and TRBJ1-2; D possibly corresponds to TRBD1 (5 bases). V lost 4 bases, J lost 3 bases, and 13 bases lay in between. This CDR3 is built from 14 residues. Germline CDR1 is SGHRS and CDR2 is YFSETQ. CDR3: CASSPNQGDYGYTF. CDR3 nucleotide sequence: TGCGCCAGCAGCCCTAACCAGGGTGACTATGGCTACACCTTC.

V usage is TRBV11-3 and J usage is TRBJ2-1; 7 bases are shared with TRBD2. This CDR3 is 17 amino acids long. With 1 base clipped from V and 0 bases from J, the junction kept 6 bases outside the gene matches. The germline gives CDR1 SGHNT, CDR2 YENEEA. CDR3 residues: CASSLAAGAYSYNEQFF. DNA of the CDR3: TGTGCCAGCAGCTTAGCCGCGGGAGCCTACTCCTACAATGAGCAGTTCTTC.

V usage is TRBV16 and J usage is TRBJ1-2; D not resolved. The germline V and J ends were trimmed by 0 bases and 7 bases, with 9 bases remaining between them. The germline CDR1 and CDR2 sequences are KGHSY and FQNENV. The CDR3 length is 13 residues. CDR3 in DNA: TGTGCCAGCAGCCAATCATCCGGAGCTGGCTACACCTTC. This sequence encodes CASSQSSGAGYTF.

The chain uses TRBV7-6 and TRBJ2-1, with 11 bases lining up with TRBD2. This CDR3 is 20 amino acids long. V shed 3 bases, J shed 7 bases, and the junction held 20 bases outside the gene matches. Germline values: CDR1 SGHVS, CDR2 FNYEAQ. Written as DNA, the CDR3 is TGTGCCAGCAGCTTGAGGGCCGCGCTAGCGGGAGGAGGTAGGGGTAATGAGCAGTTCTTC. This sequence encodes CASSLRAALAGGGRGNEQFF.